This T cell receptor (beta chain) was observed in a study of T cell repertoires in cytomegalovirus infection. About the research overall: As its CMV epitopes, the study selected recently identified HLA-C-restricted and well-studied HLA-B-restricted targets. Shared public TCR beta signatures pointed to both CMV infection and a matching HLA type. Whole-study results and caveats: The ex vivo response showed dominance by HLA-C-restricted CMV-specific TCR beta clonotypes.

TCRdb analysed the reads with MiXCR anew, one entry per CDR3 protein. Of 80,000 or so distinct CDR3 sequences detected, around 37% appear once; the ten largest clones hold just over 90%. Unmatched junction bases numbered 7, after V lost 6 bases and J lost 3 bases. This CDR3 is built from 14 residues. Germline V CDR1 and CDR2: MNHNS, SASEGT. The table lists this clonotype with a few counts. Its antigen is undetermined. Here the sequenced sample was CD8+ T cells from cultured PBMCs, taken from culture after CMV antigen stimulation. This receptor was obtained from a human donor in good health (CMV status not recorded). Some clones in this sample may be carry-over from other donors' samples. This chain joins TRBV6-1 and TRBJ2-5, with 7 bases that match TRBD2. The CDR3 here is CASRGLGLKETQYF. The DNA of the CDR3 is TGTGCCAGCAGGGGACTGGGACTAAAAGAGACCCAGTACTTC.